This passage covers 16 T cell receptor beta chains from one sample sequenced in a study of monozygotic twins with inflammatory bowel disease (dated by TCRdb to between 2018 and 2020). The library was produced with 5' RACE. The reads were generated on an Illumina HiSeq 2500. Each CDR3 protein sequence appears as one entry after TCRdb reprocessed the reads, and no DNA is included. The sample's own table lists some 150,000 distinct CDR3 sequences. Less than 8% of the sample goes to the ten largest clones. The sample consisted of blood. Every receptor here comes from a human donor with ulcerative colitis or Crohn's disease, or a healthy co-twin of an affected twin (not recorded which).

J is TRBJ2-2 and V is TRBV5-5; TCRdb lists TRBD2, though no DNA is available to test this call. The V gene's germline CDR1 is SGHKS and CDR2 YYEKEE (reference sequence). This CDR3 has 14 residues. This CDR3 is CASSLGLVGGELFF.

The chain has TRBV29-1 and TRBJ2-5; the TCRdb D gene call, TRBD1, has no DNA to confirm it. The CDR3 extends over 16 amino acids. Germline V gene sequence: CDR1 SQVTM, CDR2 ANQGSEA. The CDR3 reads CSTSRGGIRGQETQYF.

The rearrangement joins TRBV18 to TRBJ2-5. The length of the CDR3 is 13 residues. Germline V lookup: CDR1 KGHSH, CDR2 LQKENI. The CDR3: CASSPPLEETQYF. Full variable domain (outside the CDR3, taken from reference TRBV18 and TRBJ2-5): NAGVMQNPRHLVRRRGQEARLRCSPMKGHSHVYWYRQLPEEGLKFMVYLQKENIIDESGMPKERFSAEFPKEGPSILRIQQVVRGDSAAYFCASSPPLEETQYFGPGTRLLVL.

The chain links TRBV5-1 to TRBJ2-3; as DNA is missing, the TRBD1 call by TCRdb cannot be tested. The CDR3 totals 16 residues. The V gene's germline CDR1 is SGHRS and CDR2 YFSETQ. CDR3: CASSLEPTGNTDTQYF.

This chain links TRBV2 with TRBJ2-1; TCRdb returns TRBD2, unconfirmable since there is no DNA. The CDR3 contains 15 residues. Germline V gene data show CDR1 as SNHLY and CDR2 as FYNNEI. CDR3 region: CASSEAEIARGGQFF.

The CDR3 reads CASSSDLGEKLFF. This chain links TRBV6-4 with TRBJ1-4. Per the germline V gene, CDR1 is MRHNA and CDR2 is SNTAGT. There are 13 residues in the CDR3.

The chain carries TRBV27 and TRBJ2-3; the D call from TCRdb, TRBD2, cannot be confirmed without DNA. CDR1 and CDR2 (germline): MNHEY, SMNVEV (reference sequence). This CDR3 is built from 16 residues. The CDR3 here is CASSWGLAGVSFTQYF.

J is TRBJ2-1 and V is TRBV7-7; TCRdb picks TRBD2, but there is no DNA to check that call. The CDR3 totals 14 residues. The V gene's germline CDR1 is SSHAT and CDR2 FNYEAQ (reference sequence). CDR3: CASSSGLAGAEQFF.

The V call is TRBV9, the J call TRBJ2-3; TCRdb returns TRBD1, unconfirmable since there is no DNA. CDR3 length equals 14 residues. Per germline, CDR1 SGDLS and CDR2 YYNGEE. CDR3 residues: CASSLRQGGDTQYF.

This chain links TRBV7-9 with TRBJ1-2; TCRdb proposes TRBD1, but this gene call is untestable without DNA. The germline gives CDR1 SEHNR, CDR2 FQNEAQ (reference sequence). The CDR3 covers 15 residues. This CDR3 reads CASSLNSGMDYGYTF. Based on the CDR3 plus reference TRBV7-9 and TRBJ1-2, the full variable domain is DTGVSQNPRHKITKRGQNVTFRCDPISEHNRLYWYRQTLGQGPEFLTYFQNEAQLEKSRLLSDRFSAERPKGSFSTLEIQRTEQGDSAMYLCASSLNSGMDYGYTFGSGTRLTVV.

This chain uses TRBV7-9 with TRBJ1-1. The CDR3 has 16 residues. CDR1 is SEHNR, CDR2 FQNEAQ, per germline (reference sequence). The CDR3 protein is CASSPTVSMMNTEAFF.

This chain's CDR3 is CSVLQGPGGTEAFF. This chain connects TRBV20-1 to TRBJ1-1; TCRdb calls TRBD1, which cannot be checked without DNA. Germline V lookup: CDR1 DFQATT, CDR2 SNEGSKA (reference sequence). This CDR3 contains 14 residues.

The J gene is TRBJ1-5, the V gene TRBV12-3 or TRBV12-4. The CDR3 extends over 14 amino acids. CDR3: CASSVRLGSQPQHF.

The V gene is TRBV3-1, the J gene TRBJ1-6; the D call from TCRdb, TRBD1, cannot be confirmed without DNA. CDR1 is LGHDT and CDR2 is YNNKEL in the germline V gene (reference sequence). CDR3 length: 15 residues. The CDR3 here is CASSPTGGDNSPLHF.

The V and J genes are TRBV12-3 or TRBV12-4 and TRBJ1-5. The CDR3 totals 11 residues. Here the CDR3 reads CASSLGQPQHF.

This chain uses TRBV2 with TRBJ2-2; TCRdb's D gene call, TRBD2, goes unchecked for lack of DNA. There are 14 residues in the CDR3. Germline V gives CDR1 SNHLY, CDR2 FYNNEI. The CDR3 reads CALGLAGDTGELFF.